This T cell receptor beta chain emerged from a study of tissue T cells after allogeneic stem cell transplantation. Study-level findings and limits: Only a limited share of tissue TCRs appeared in blood or spleen. Alloreactivity or antigen specificity of tissue TCRs was not determined; some clones might be host cells. TCR repertoires tracked anatomic similarity, regardless of disease or transplant status.

As for time point: mouse harvest day 14 after allogeneic transplant. The graft held 10^6 splenic CD5+ T cells and 10^7 T-cell-depleted bone marrow cells. This mouse GVHD model was MHC-mismatched B6 to BALB/c, profiled day 7 or 14. As to this clone: The antigen remains unidentified. Gene names denote mouse genes. The CDR3 is cut off 1 residue early in the read; its end comes from the germline J gene.

Per germline, CDR1 SGHND and CDR2 FRSKSL. CDR3 size: 13 residues. V lost 5 bases to trimming and J lost 6 bases; unmatched junction nucleotides: 2. Assay used: immunoSEQ multiplex PCR; TCRdb lists only in-frame clones, some missing. The table shows about 1,900 clones, with 46% occurring only once. The chain is built from TRBV15 and TRBJ2-7; TRBD2 matches 12 bases. The source of this sequence is a female BALB/c mouse given C57BL/6 T cells with graft-versus-host disease after an allogeneic hematopoietic cell transplant. The sequencing sample was made of lymph node tissue. Incomplete CDR3 DNA: TGTGCCAGCAGTCGGACTGGGGGGGTTGAACAGTAC. Its translation: CASSRTGGVEQY. The whole CDR3 is CASSRTGGVEQYF.